The 8 T cell receptor beta chains listed next were all sequenced from one sample in a study of spatial heterogeneity in lung cancer. TCRdb reprocessed the 5' RACE reads via MiXCR and lists one record per CDR3 protein. Of approximately 3,100 distinct CDR3 sequences listed, around 4.5% were seen once; the top ten hold 16%. The time point is: sample taken at primary tumor resection. Specimen: normal lung tissue next to the tumor, collected at surgery. Receptor source: a male donor with early-stage non-small cell lung cancer.

The chain has TRBV5-8 and TRBJ2-7, with 8 bases identical to TRBD1. With 1 base clipped from V and 7 bases from J, the junction kept 10 bases outside the gene matches. Germline CDR1 SGHTS, CDR2 YDEGEE. The CDR3 spans 15 residues. The CDR3 sequence is CASSLWTGFSGEQYF. DNA of the CDR3: TGTGCCAGCAGCTTGTGGACAGGGTTCTCGGGGGAGCAGTACTTC. Full variable domain (missing parts from reference TRBV5-8 and TRBJ2-7): EAGVTQSPTHLIKTRGQQATLRCSPISGHTSVYWYQQALGLGLQFLLWYDEGEERNRGNFPPRFSGRQFPNYSSELNVNALELEDSALYLCASSLWTGFSGEQYFGPGTRLTVT.

By sample share, this clonotype is medium-sized. The rearrangement joins TRBV5-1 to TRBJ2-7; no firm D call. From germline, CDR1 is SGHRS and CDR2 YFSETQ. This CDR3 region has 13 residues. The germline V and J ends were trimmed by 5 bases and 3 bases, with 12 bases remaining between them. The CDR3 sequence: CASRSYQDYEQYF. CDR3 DNA sequence: TGCGCCAGCAGGTCCTATCAGGACTACGAGCAGTACTTC. Using reference TRBV5-1 and TRBJ2-7 for the parts outside the CDR3, the full variable domain is KAGVTQTPRYLIKTRGQQVTLSCSPISGHRSVSWYQQTPGQGLQFLFEYFSETQRNKGNFPGRFSGRQFSNSRSEMNVSTLELGDSALYLCASRSYQDYEQYFGPGTRLTVT.

Relative to its sample, this clonotype is medium-sized. The CDR3 protein is CASSQDRAGTQFF. For the CDR3, the DNA is TGTGCCAGCAGCCAAGATCGGGCTGGGACGCAGTTCTTC. J is TRBJ2-1 and V is TRBV3-1; D possibly matches TRBD1 or TRBD2 (5 bases each). The CDR3 runs to 13 residues. In germline, CDR1 is LGHDT, CDR2 YNNKEL (reference sequence). V lost 0 bases and J 12 bases, leaving 12 bases between the germline ends.

In its sample, this clonotype ranks as medium-sized. The chain joins TRBV7-3 to TRBJ2-3, with TRBD2 as a possible D gene (6 bases). Trimming took 1 base from V and 10 from J, leaving 12 bases between them. The CDR3 loop spans 13 amino acids. Germline V gives CDR1 SGHTA, CDR2 FQGTGA. This CDR3 is CASSLRAGGPQYF. DNA for the CDR3: TGTGCCAGCAGCTTAAGAGCGGGCGGCCCGCAGTATTTT.

By share of the sample, this clonotype is medium-sized (0.01 to 0.1%). The rearrangement joins TRBV28 to TRBJ1-5; 9 bases line up with TRBD1. This CDR3 has 14 residues. V lost 5 bases and J lost 7; bases outside the gene matches: 6. Germline V gene data show CDR1 as MDHEN and CDR2 as SYDVKM. For the CDR3, the DNA is TGTGCCAGCAGTGATAGACAGGGGGGACAGCCCCAGCATTTT. Protein: CASSDRQGGQPQHF.

Sample share makes this clonotype large. This chain uses TRBV29-1 with TRBJ2-5, with D tentatively TRBD2 (6 bases). Germline V lookup: CDR1 SQVTM, CDR2 ANQGSEA. The CDR3 totals 15 residues. The V end was cut by 4 bases, the J end by 7 bases, with 22 bases between. CDR3 nucleotide sequence: TGCAGCGTTGGACAGACTTCGGGACTTCGTTCGACCCAGTACTTC. It is translated as CSVGQTSGLRSTQYF.

Judged by abundance, this clonotype is medium-sized (0.01 to 0.1%). The chain has TRBV7-2 and TRBJ2-1; 9 bases align to TRBD2. CDR1 and CDR2 (germline): SGHTA, FQGNSA. V gave up 2 bases and J gave up 7 bases; unmatched junction bases: 24. This CDR3 comprises 21 residues. For the CDR3, the DNA is TGTGCCAGCAGCTTATTCATAGTTGTGGAATACAGGCCTAGCGGGAAAAATGAGCAGTTCTTC. Translated, it gives CASSLFIVVEYRPSGKNEQFF.

By sample fraction, this clonotype is medium-sized. The chain carries TRBV6-2 or TRBV6-3 and TRBJ1-5; D is uncertain. The CDR3 is 16 amino acids. Per germline, CDR1 MNHEY and CDR2 SVGEGT. Between the trimmed V and J ends, which lost 8 bases and 3 bases, there was a span of 20 bases. The CDR3 DNA is TGTGCCAGCCCCCCGAGCCGTCCGGGGTACAATCAGCCCCAGCATTTT. Amino acids: CASPPSRPGYNQPQHF.